A selection of T cell receptor beta chains follows, all from one sample in a study of T-cell reconstitution after alpha-beta-depleted transplantation in children. TCRdb reprocessed the PCR reads with MiXCR, giving one entry per CDR3 protein. The sample has around 420,000 distinct CDR3 sequences, roughly 17% seen once. The source was PBMCs, mostly from graft donor cells, collected 360 days after TCRalphabeta/CD19-depleted stem cell transplant. All receptors derive from a boy less than two years old who had a stem cell transplant for Wiskott-Aldrich syndrome, so the T cells may come from the graft donor. The CDR3 runs from the conserved cysteine through the conserved F or W. The order of the fields is D gene, V gene, J gene, clone size, CDR3 DNA, CDR3 protein. A D gene is named only where the DNA matches it firmly. A row's size may be missing; if present it is once, few, many or a size class.

>.|TRBV7-9|TRBJ2-3|few
TGTGCCAGCAGCGGCCCTGGCACAGGGCGTACGCAGTATTTT
CASSGPGTGRTQYF
>TRBD1|TRBV7-8|TRBJ2-7|.
TGTGCCAGCAGCCTCCGGACAGGGTTCTACGAGCAGTACTTC
CASSLRTGFYEQYF
>.|TRBV24-1|TRBJ2-7|.
TGTGCCACCAGTGATTTGAGACAGTCGGTCGTCTACGAGCAGTACTTC
CATSDLRQSVVYEQYF
>.|TRBV5-1|TRBJ1-2|many
TGCGCCAGCAGCTTGGAGGGCCTTGGCTACACCTTC
CASSLEGLGYTF
>TRBD1|TRBV28|TRBJ2-7|few
TGTGCCAGCAGGAAGACAGGGGGCCCCTACGAGCAGTACTTC
CASRKTGGPYEQYF
>.|TRBV11-2|TRBJ2-1|.
TGTGCCAGCAGCTTGCAGGGAGCAAGGGCTGAGCAGTTCTTC
CASSLQGARAEQFF
>.|TRBV29-1|TRBJ2-1|few
TGCAGCGTTGAGGTCCCGGGCGGATACAATGAGCAGTTCTTC
CSVEVPGGYNEQFF
>.|TRBV6-1|TRBJ2-2|few
TGTGCCAGCAGTACAACAGGGTATCCCGGGGAGCTGTTTTTT
CASSTTGYPGELFF
>.|TRBV20-1|TRBJ2-5|.
TGCAGTGCTAGAAGACAGCTCCAAGAGACCCAGTACTTC
CSARRQLQETQYF
>.|TRBV28|TRBJ2-2|.
TGTGCCAGCAGTTTGTTGGACCACACCGGGGAGCTGTTTTTT
CASSLLDHTGELFF
>TRBD1|TRBV15|TRBJ2-5|few
TGTGCCACCAGTCCAACCCGGGACAGGGAGGAGACCCAGTACTTC
CATSPTRDREETQYF
>.|TRBV12-3/TRBV12-4|TRBJ2-5|few
TGTGCCAGCAGTTTCATGGGGTCGGAGACCCAGTACTTC
CASSFMGSETQYF
>TRBD2|TRBV20-1|TRBJ2-1|.
TGCAGTGCTATAACTAGCGGGGGGCTAATCCGGCCCAATGAGCAGTTCTTC
CSAITSGGLIRPNEQFF
>TRBD2|TRBV12-3/TRBV12-4|TRBJ2-5|.
TGTGCCAGCAGTGCGCGAAGAGTAATAGCGGGAACAGAGACCCAGTACTTC
CASSARRVIAGTETQYF
>.|TRBV24-1|TRBJ2-3|.
TGTGCCACCAGTGATTTTAGCCTTAGCACAGATACGCAGTATTTT
CATSDFSLSTDTQYF
>.|TRBV12-3/TRBV12-4|TRBJ2-1|few
TGTGCCAGCAGTTCCCGCAGGGGATTATTTGAGCAGTTCTTC
CASSSRRGLFEQFF
>TRBD2|TRBV20-1|TRBJ2-3|many
TGCAGTGCTACTAGACTAGCGGGAGGGCCGGGCACAGATACGCAGTATTTT
CSATRLAGGPGTDTQYF
>.|TRBV7-9|TRBJ2-1|.
TGTGCCAGCAGCTTACCTCACAATGAGCAGTTCTTC
CASSLPHNEQFF
>.|TRBV5-1|TRBJ2-1|.
TGCGCCAGCAGCTTGGTCCCGGGGCGGCGAAGCTCCTACAATGAGCAGTTCTTC
CASSLVPGRRSSYNEQFF
>TRBD1|TRBV12-3/TRBV12-4|TRBJ2-7|few
TGTGCCAGCAGTCATCGACAGGGCCGACGCGGCGAGCAGTACTTC
CASSHRQGRRGEQYF
>TRBD1|TRBV6-5|TRBJ2-7|.
TGTGCCAGCAGTTGGGCTCGTGGGGACAGGACCCGAATGGGGGAGCAGTACTTC
CASSWARGDRTRMGEQYF
>.|TRBV25-1|TRBJ1-4|.
TGTGCCAGCAGTGAATACAGAGAGCGGGCCTTAAAACTGTTTTTT
CASSEYRERALKLFF
>.|TRBV12-3/TRBV12-4|TRBJ2-7|few
TGTGCCAGCAGTTTCTCGGGTCCTGAGGAGCAGTACTTC
CASSFSGPEEQYF
>TRBD2|TRBV20-1|TRBJ2-7|.
TGCAGTGCTCGAGGCGGGAGTATCTACGAGCAGTACTTC
CSARGGSIYEQYF
>TRBD1|TRBV5-1|TRBJ2-1|many
TGCGCCAGCAGCTCCAAGGACAGGTACAATGAGCAGTTCTTC
CASSSKDRYNEQFF
>.|TRBV29-1|TRBJ1-1|.
TGCAGCGTCCGCGGACAGTACATGAACACTGAAGCTTTCTTT
CSVRGQYMNTEAFF
>TRBD2|TRBV15|TRBJ2-7|.
TGTGCCACCAGCAGAGATCATAGCGGGAAATATTACGAGCAGTACTTC
CATSRDHSGKYYEQYF
>.|TRBV7-9|TRBJ2-7|few
TGTGCCAGCAGCTTAGGAGACTATTACGAGCAGTACTTC
CASSLGDYYEQYF
>TRBD1|TRBV10-3|TRBJ2-7|few
TGTGCCATCGGGGACAGGGAATACGAGCAGTACTTC
CAIGDREYEQYF
>TRBD2|TRBV20-1|TRBJ2-1|few
TGCAGTGCTTCCGTCTTAGCGGGAGAAGGGAATGAGCAGTTCTTC
CSASVLAGEGNEQFF
>TRBD1|TRBV12-3/TRBV12-4|TRBJ2-1|.
TGTGCCAGCAGTTTTTTAGGACAGGCTAAGAATGAGCAGTTCTTC
CASSFLGQAKNEQFF
>TRBD2|TRBV12-3/TRBV12-4|TRBJ2-3|.
TGTGCCAGCAGTACGGGACTAGCGGGAGAGGCAGATACGCAGTATTTT
CASSTGLAGEADTQYF
>.|TRBV12-3/TRBV12-4|TRBJ2-5|.
TGTGCCAGCAGTTTAAACGCAGGGGGGATAAGCCGAGAGACCCAGTACTTC
CASSLNAGGISRETQYF
>.|TRBV7-9|TRBJ2-1|.
TGTGACAGCAGCTTACATGGGGGATATGAGCAGTTCTTC
CDSSLHGGYEQFF
>TRBD2|TRBV7-2|TRBJ2-3|few
TGTGCCAGCAGCTTGTACCTAGCGGGATCAGATACGCAGTATTTT
CASSLYLAGSDTQYF